This T cell receptor (beta chain) emerged from a study of radiation and T cells in renal cell carcinoma (dated by TCRdb to the early 2020s). General notes on the study: A total of 50 to 55 samples underwent TCR beta sequencing, made up of 25 or so tumors and roughly 27 peripheral blood samples. In the roughly 54 samples combined, some 4 million unique CDR3 nucleotide sequences were found, encoding roughly 2,500,000 unique CDR3 amino acid sequences. The final blood draw was performed at 4 weeks after radiation, at the same time as nephrectomy.

In the case of this clone: What antigen it recognizes has not been identified. No base quality values were provided; no much bigger clone lies one nucleotide off.

The investigation overall reported the following: Because no pretreatment tumor biopsies were available, whether clonotypes were present in the tumor at baseline could not be determined. In blood, the top tumor clonotypes increased from baseline to 2 weeks after radiation and then shrank by 4 weeks, which suggests a temporary expansion of tumor-resident clones. Changes in the blood repertoire were not tracked past 4 weeks after treatment. Effects of radiation dose or scheduling on the TCR repertoire could not be addressed with the single-armed trial design.

TCR beta libraries were generated from genomic DNA with the immunoSEQ kit, following the manufacturer's recommendations. To prepare libraries, a first multiplex PCR with proprietary primers was run, followed by a second PCR that added unique barcodes, and a bead cleanup was done after each round. A positive control reaction and a negative control reaction, both provided in the kit, were run with every batch of samples. The final libraries underwent checking on an Agilent 4200 TapeStation D1000 ScreenTape, volumetric pooling, and quantification by qPCR. An Illumina NextSeq500 fitted with a MidOutput 150-cycle cartridge performed the sequencing, running 156 Read1 cycles and 15 Index1 cycles with the kit's custom primers. The pooled library was loaded at 0.75 to 1 pM, and about 20% PhiX control was spiked in. As for how the authors treated the data: The vendor-processed data were analyzed in R, and a clonotype was defined as all T cells that share the same CDR3 nucleotide sequence. In the clone abundance analyses, frequencies in each sample were normalized to that sample's 10,000 most abundant clones. Public T cell clones, which averaged fewer than five per sample, were removed prior to analysis. An abundance difference of at least 32-fold between compartments was the criterion for calling clonotypes tumor-enriched or baseline blood-enriched. Clonotypes expanded or contracted between blood time points were identified with a beta-binomial differential abundance model. Tumor-blood repertoire similarity was measured with the Baroni-Urbani and Buser coefficient, and group comparisons used two-tailed Wilcoxon tests in R. In TCRdb, the immuneACCESS table is reduced to in-frame sequences with V and J assigned. These tables do not hold every clone; where another copy was compared, an unresolved V gene accounts for under half, and the others remain unexplained. D and trimming come from the DNA, and the V and J calls and clone size come from that table. This sample lists about 90,000 clones; roughly 84% were detected once. The ten largest clones take up approximately 7.3% of the sample.

As encoded in the germline V gene (reference sequence), CDR1 is SEHNR while CDR2 is FQNEAQ. There are 15 amino acids in the CDR3, from cysteine to phenylalanine inclusive. The retained sequence is limited to the CDR3, 45 bases, with the frame set at the first base. The junction shows trimming of 5 bases on V and 2 bases on J, and the gene matches do not reach 5 bases of it. This specimen's time point label, interpreted: blood 4 weeks post-SBRT, at nephrectomy. The intended sense of this specimen's treatment or condition label: 15 Gy SBRT to primary tumor, nephrectomy 4 weeks later. Samples were obtained from a clinical trial, in which 15 Gy stereotactic body radiation therapy was delivered to primary renal cell carcinomas and nephrectomy was performed 4 weeks later. To follow tumor-enriched clonotypes, serial peripheral blood was collected from radiation-treated patients at baseline and at 2 weeks and 4 weeks after SBRT. All patients had renal cell carcinoma with clear cell pathology. The QIAamp DNA Blood Mini Kit (Qiagen) was used to prepare genomic DNA for TCR sequencing. The analyses included only samples that passed all quality control checks.

The sequence was collected from a man in his sixties with renal cell carcinoma. The material was blood, obtained from a patient whose treatment included radiotherapy and nephrectomy. The sequence joins TRBV7-9 to TRBJ2-5; 10 of the junction bases match TRBD2. Here the CDR3 is given as CASSVQTSGQETQYF. The bases are TGTGCCAGCAGCGTCCAGACTAGCGGGCAAGAGACCCAGTACTTC. Reference TRBV7-9 and TRBJ2-5 proteins supply the regions before and after the CDR3; the full variable domain is: DTGVSQNPRHKITKRGQNVTFRCDPISEHNRLYWYRQTLGQGPEFLTYFQNEAQLEKSRLLSDRFSAERPKGSFSTLEIQRTEQGDSAMYLCASSVQTSGQETQYFGPGTRLLVL.